Listed here is a single T cell receptor beta chain. Its target is unknown. The sample belongs to a study of shared clonotypes between healthy human individuals. The wider study: Plates per donor: three CD4 naive, three CD4 memory, two CD8 naive, one CD8 memory. Broader study findings: Estimated richness values were generally larger in naive subsets than in memory subsets. About 5.2% was the fraction of naive CD4 clonotypes found shared across several donors. All-four-donor shared clonotypes had higher generation probabilities than non-shared clonotypes did.

CDR1 is SGHRS and CDR2 is YFSETQ in the germline V gene. This CDR3 has 14 amino acids. Trimming took 4 bases from V and 7 from J, leaving 15 bases between them. Sequenced by immunoSEQ multiplex PCR; TCRdb stores in-frame clones only, minus some. The sample holds 1,500,000 or so clones, roughly 97% seen once. The sequence was obtained from a man aged 30 to 45 in good health. The chain links TRBV5-1 to TRBJ2-1; the D gene could be TRBD1 or TRBD2 (5 bases each). Sequenced input: naive CD4+ T cells sorted from blood. Subset denoted: CD45RA+ positively selected. The CDR3 coding sequence is TGCGCCAGCAGCCGGGACCAGGTTAGGAATGAGCAGTTCTTC. Amino acid sequence: CASSRDQVRNEQFF.